The 23 T cell receptor beta chains in this list originate from one sample, sequenced in a study of T cell repertoires and HLA-DP antigens. These receptors' antigens are unknown. The repertoire was sequenced with immunoSEQ multiplex PCR; TCRdb's copy has only in-frame clones and lacks some. The sample contains approximately 89,000 clones, 86% of which appear only once. Sequenced: CD4+ T cells from PBMCs. Receptors originate from a man aged 45 to 65 in good health and CMV-seronegative.

This clone was counted a single time. The chain recombines TRBV6-1 with TRBJ2-5; TRBD1 matches 9 bases. Germline CDR1 MNHNS, CDR2 SASEGT. The CDR3 consists of 13 residues. Trimming removed 6 bases from V and 4 bases from J; junction bases left unmatched: 3. The CDR3 DNA reads TGTGCCAGCAGGACAGGGGGACTAGAGACCCAGTACTTC. Its translation is CASRTGGLETQYF.

CDR3 in amino acids: CASSLEVRVQETQYF. In DNA form, the CDR3 reads TGTGCCAGCAGCTTAGAAGTAAGAGTCCAAGAGACCCAGTACTTC. This rearrangement joins TRBV7-6 to TRBJ2-5, with no clear D. With 1 base removed from V and 1 base from J, the gap between germline ends came to 10 bases. The CDR3 sequence is 15 residues long. Germline CDR1 is SGHVS and CDR2 is FNYEAQ.

This chain connects TRBV5-5 to TRBJ1-1; TRBD1 agrees at 7 bases. This CDR3 has 14 amino acids. V gave up 1 base and J gave up 3 bases; unmatched junction bases: 3. Germline V CDR1 and CDR2: SGHKS, YYEKEE (reference sequence). Here the CDR3 reads CASSLRGLDTEAFF. The DNA of the CDR3 is TGTGCCAGCAGCTTGAGGGGGCTGGACACTGAAGCTTTCTTT.

The V and J genes are TRBV2 and TRBJ2-5; maybe TRBD2 (5 bases). Germline V lookup: CDR1 SNHLY, CDR2 FYNNEI. CDR3 length: 12 residues. V shed 8 bases and J shed 5 bases, with 12 bases lying between them. In DNA, the CDR3 is TGTGCCAGCGCTGGACTGCGGGAGACCCAGTACTTC. Translated, it gives CASAGLRETQYF.

This clone has just a few counts. This chain links TRBV5-1 with TRBJ1-2, with D perhaps TRBD1 (5 bases). With 2 bases removed from V and 7 bases from J, the gap between germline ends came to 21 bases. This CDR3 spans 16 amino acids. From germline, CDR1 is SGHRS and CDR2 YFSETQ. The DNA of the CDR3 is TGCGCCAGCAGCTTCGGACACCAGACTCTTTTGAGTGGCTACACCTTC. Its translation is CASSFGHQTLLSGYTF.

The CDR3 loop is CASNSGASDTQYF. CDR3 in DNA: TGTGCCTCCAATAGCGGGGCTTCAGATACGCAGTATTTT. The chain has TRBV6-1 and TRBJ2-3, with TRBD2 matching over 8 bases. Germline V gene lookup returns CDR1 MNHNS and CDR2 SASEGT. The J segment lost 4 bases and the V segment lost 11 bases, leaving 8 bases of the junction unmatched. This CDR3 is built from 13 residues.

The chain has TRBV19 and TRBJ1-1; 7 bases map to TRBD1. Germline CDR1 LNHDA, CDR2 SQIVND (reference sequence). The CDR3 has 12 residues. Trimming removed 7 bases from V and 8 bases from J; junction bases left unmatched: 7. The CDR3 here is CASMRKGQEAFF. The CDR3 DNA follows: TGTGCCAGTATGCGAAAGGGACAGGAAGCTTTCTTT. Complete variable domain (other parts from reference TRBV19 and TRBJ1-1): DGGITQSPKYLFRKEGQNVTLSCEQNLNHDAMYWYRQDPGQGLRLIYYSQIVNDFQKGDIAEGYSVSREKKESFPLTVTSAQKNPTAFYLCASMRKGQEAFFGQGTRLTVV.

This clone was observed a few times. The junction does not match germline at one end; this may be a read error. V is TRBV10-3 and J is TRBJ1-6; 9 bases fit TRBD1. This CDR3 has 15 residues. Germline V gene lookup returns CDR1 ENHRY and CDR2 SYGVKD. CDR3: CAIGDTGTGNSPLHF. As DNA, the CDR3 is TGTGCCATCGGTGACACCGGGACAGGGAATTCACCCCTCCACTTT.

This chain joins TRBV29-1 and TRBJ2-3; D remains ambiguous. The CDR3 covers 13 residues. Germline-derived CDR1 and CDR2 are SQVTM and ANQGSEA. V dropped 6 bases and J dropped 6 bases, with 16 bases sitting between them. The CDR3 loop reads CSVGSHLRDTQYF. The CDR3, as DNA: TGCAGCGTGGGGTCTCATCTCCGCGATACGCAGTATTTT.

The rearrangement joins TRBV6-5 to TRBJ2-1, with a possible D match to TRBD2 (6 bases). V dropped 6 bases and J dropped 5 bases, with 11 bases sitting between them. Germline V gene sequence: CDR1 MNHEY, CDR2 SVGAGI. The CDR3 is made up of 13 amino acids. Here the CDR3 DNA reads TGTGCCAGCAGCCGACTAGGGAACAATGAGCAGTTCTTC. Translation: CASSRLGNNEQFF.

The V call is TRBV19, the J call TRBJ1-4, with a possible D match to TRBD1 (6 bases). CDR3 length: 15 residues. V lost 7 bases and J 4 bases, leaving 16 bases between the germline ends. CDR1 is LNHDA, CDR2 SQIVND, per germline (reference sequence). The CDR3 sequence: CASTNSGGHNEKLFF. CDR3 nucleotides: TGTGCCAGTACTAACTCCGGGGGGCATAATGAAAAACTGTTTTTT.

As concerns this clone: One end of the junction does not line up with germline, which may come from a read error. The chain joins TRBV6-4 to TRBJ2-7; tentatively, D is TRBD1 (6 bases). Germline V gene sequence: CDR1 MRHNA, CDR2 SNTAGT. The CDR3 extends over 13 amino acids. This chain's CDR3 is CASSGTIGQPPVF. The CDR3 DNA sequence: TGTGCCAGCAGTGGAACCATTGGACAGCCTCCCGTCTTC.

This clone occurred once. In nucleotides, the CDR3 is TGTGCCAGTAGTATTATCGGGACTAGAGACAGCTCCTACGAGCAGTACTTC. Translated: CASSIIGTRDSSYEQYF. The chain recombines TRBV19 with TRBJ2-7; 8 nucleotides align to TRBD2. Germline V CDR1 and CDR2: LNHDA, SQIVND (reference sequence). The CDR3 is made up of 17 amino acids. The trim removed 3 bases at V and 0 bases at J, leaving 10 bases unmatched.

The chain carries TRBV5-8 and TRBJ2-1; TRBD2 matches at 8 bases. CDR3 size: 18 residues. The V segment lost 0 bases and the J segment 2 bases; nucleotides outside the gene matches: 10. The germline V gene encodes CDR1 SGHTS and CDR2 YDEGEE. Here the CDR3 DNA reads TGTGCCAGCAGCTTGGTACACGTTGCGGGGGGCACCTACAATGAGCAGTTCTTC. Translating it yields CASSLVHVAGGTYNEQFF. Full variable domain (missing parts from reference TRBV5-8 and TRBJ2-1): EAGVTQSPTHLIKTRGQQATLRCSPISGHTSVYWYQQALGLGLQFLLWYDEGEERNRGNFPPRFSGRQFPNYSSELNVNALELEDSALYLCASSLVHVAGGTYNEQFFGPGTRLTVL.

V is TRBV19 and J is TRBJ1-3; D unresolved. The CDR3 sequence is 16 residues long. V shed 5 bases and J shed 4 bases, with 18 bases lying between them. Germline CDR1 LNHDA, CDR2 SQIVND (reference sequence). The CDR3 reads CASSYTTGVAGNTIYF. The DNA for the CDR3 is TGTGCCAGTAGTTACACAACCGGGGTTGCCGGAAACACCATATATTTT.

The V and J genes are TRBV6-4 and TRBJ2-1, with D tentatively TRBD2 (6 bases). Trimming shortened V by 7 bases and J by 8 bases, and 18 bases separated the two germline ends. Germline values: CDR1 MRHNA, CDR2 SNTAGT. The CDR3 totals 14 residues. The CDR3 DNA is TGTGCCAGCACTAGGGGACTCCCGGGGGATGAGCAGTTCTTC. As protein: CASTRGLPGDEQFF.

The chain links TRBV19 to TRBJ1-1; unclear D gene. The CDR3 totals 15 residues. V was cut by 3 bases and J by 1 base, with 12 bases left in between. Germline V gives CDR1 LNHDA, CDR2 SQIVND (reference sequence). The CDR3 DNA is TGTGCCAGTAGTATTTATGAGGATTGGAACACTGAAGCTTTCTTT. As protein: CASSIYEDWNTEAFF. The full variable domain, rest sourced from reference TRBV19 and TRBJ1-1, is DGGITQSPKYLFRKEGQNVTLSCEQNLNHDAMYWYRQDPGQGLRLIYYSQIVNDFQKGDIAEGYSVSREKKESFPLTVTSAQKNPTAFYLCASSIYEDWNTEAFFGQGTRLTVV.

The chain uses TRBV18 and TRBJ1-1; perhaps TRBD1 as D (6 bases). From germline, CDR1 is KGHSH and CDR2 LQKENI. The ends were cut back, 4 bases at V and 1 base at J, with 13 bases in the middle. This CDR3 spans 15 amino acids. The CDR3 region has the DNA TGTGCCAGCTCACGCGACAGGCCCCCGAACACTGAAGCTTTCTTT. Encoded protein: CASSRDRPPNTEAFF.

This rearrangement joins TRBV6-1 to TRBJ2-7; 8 bases match TRBD1. Germline-derived CDR1 and CDR2 are MNHNS and SASEGT. The CDR3 extends over 10 amino acids. Trimming took 7 bases from V and 12 from J; bases not matched to a gene: 5. CDR3 nucleotides: TGTGCCAGCATTGGACAGGGCTGGTACTTC. Residues: CASIGQGWYF.

This chain's CDR3 is CASSLILQPPEAFF. DNA for the CDR3: TGTGCCAGCAGCTTGATACTACAACCACCTGAAGCTTTCTTT. This chain uses TRBV11-2 with TRBJ1-1, with no clear D. This CDR3 contains 14 residues. Trimming shortened V by 3 bases and J by 6 bases, and 14 bases separated the two germline ends. The germline CDR1 and CDR2 sequences are SGHAT and FQNNGV.

The rearrangement uses TRBV7-8 and TRBJ2-2, with D uncertain. The germline V gene has CDR1 SGHVS and CDR2 FQNEAQ. The V gene lost 3 bases and the J gene lost 7 bases, with 12 bases spanning the gap. This CDR3 comprises 14 residues. CDR3 sequence (DNA): TGTGCCAGCAGCTTCTTCAGGAAGGACGGGGAGCTGTTTTTT. Protein sequence: CASSFFRKDGELFF.

The V gene is TRBV19, the J gene TRBJ2-5; 7 nucleotides agree with TRBD1. The V gene end was trimmed by 4 bases and the J gene end by 3 bases; junction bases not matched to a gene: 8. The germline V gene encodes CDR1 LNHDA and CDR2 SQIVND (reference sequence). The CDR3 is 15 amino acids. The DNA of the CDR3 is TGTGCCAGTAGTACCTTACAGGGGATAAAAGAGACCCAGTACTTC. This translates into CASSTLQGIKETQYF.

The rearrangement joins TRBV7-3 to TRBJ2-3; the D is unclear. V shed 5 bases and J shed 3 bases, with 9 bases lying between them. There are 13 residues in the CDR3. Germline V CDR1 and CDR2: SGHTA, FQGTGA. The CDR3 coding sequence is TGTGCCAGCAGCACCTCGTGGACAGATACGCAGTATTTT. Its protein is CASSTSWTDTQYF.